The entry below describes one TCR beta chain. The sample is drawn from a study of blood T cell repertoires in COVID-19. Study-wide background: Sources were T cells, B-cell-depleted T cells, or PBMCs; the material itself was cDNA or gDNA.

Germline V gene lookup returns CDR1 SGHTA and CDR2 FQGNSA. Trimming stripped 2 bases from V and 4 bases from J, with 11 bases between. The CDR3 is 15 amino acids. The protocol was immunoSEQ multiplex PCR, while the TCRdb copy is restricted to in-frame clones and leaves out a portion. Altogether 150,000 to 200,000 clones are present, around 85% being singletons, with the ten largest covering 11%. The chain is built from TRBV7-2 and TRBJ2-2, with D tentatively TRBD1 (6 bases). The clonotype originates from a man aged 55-75 years with active or convalescent COVID-19. Sequencing used peripheral blood. The CDR3 is CASSLMLGATGELFF. The CDR3 nucleotides read TGTGCCAGCAGCTTAATGTTGGGGGCCACCGGGGAGCTGTTTTTT.